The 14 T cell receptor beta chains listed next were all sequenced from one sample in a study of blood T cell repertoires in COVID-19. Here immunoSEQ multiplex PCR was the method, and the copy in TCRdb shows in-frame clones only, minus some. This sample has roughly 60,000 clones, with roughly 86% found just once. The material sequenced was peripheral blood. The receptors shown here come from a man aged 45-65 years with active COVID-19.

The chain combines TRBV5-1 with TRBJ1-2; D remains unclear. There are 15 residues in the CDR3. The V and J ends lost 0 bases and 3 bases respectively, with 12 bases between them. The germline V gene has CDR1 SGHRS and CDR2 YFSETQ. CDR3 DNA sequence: TGCGCCAGCAGCTTGGCGACAACGAGAGACTATGGCTACACCTTC. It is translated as CASSLATTRDYGYTF. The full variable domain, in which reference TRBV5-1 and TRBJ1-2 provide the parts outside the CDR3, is KAGVTQTPRYLIKTRGQQVTLSCSPISGHRSVSWYQQTPGQGLQFLFEYFSETQRNKGNFPGRFSGRQFSNSRSEMNVSTLELGDSALYLCASSLATTRDYGYTFGSGTRLTVV.

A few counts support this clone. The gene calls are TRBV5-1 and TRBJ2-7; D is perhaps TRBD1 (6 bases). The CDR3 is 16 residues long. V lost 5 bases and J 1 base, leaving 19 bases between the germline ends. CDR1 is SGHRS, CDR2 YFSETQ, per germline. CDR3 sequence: CASRAVQGPPSYEQYF. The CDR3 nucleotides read TGCGCCAGCAGAGCAGTACAGGGCCCCCCATCCTACGAGCAGTACTTC.

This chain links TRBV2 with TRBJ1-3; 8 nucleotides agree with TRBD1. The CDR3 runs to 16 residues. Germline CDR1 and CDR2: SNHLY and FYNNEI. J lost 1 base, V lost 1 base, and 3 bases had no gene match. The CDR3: CASSEGTGRSGNTIYF. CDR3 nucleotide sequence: TGTGCCAGCAGTGAAGGGACAGGGAGGTCTGGAAACACCATATATTTT.

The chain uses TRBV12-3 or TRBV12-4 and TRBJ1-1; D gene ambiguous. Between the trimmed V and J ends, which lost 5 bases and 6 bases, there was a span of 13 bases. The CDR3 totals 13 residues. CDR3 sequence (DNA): TGTGCCAGCAGTCACCTCCGGGTGGCTGAAGCTTTCTTT. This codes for CASSHLRVAEAFF.

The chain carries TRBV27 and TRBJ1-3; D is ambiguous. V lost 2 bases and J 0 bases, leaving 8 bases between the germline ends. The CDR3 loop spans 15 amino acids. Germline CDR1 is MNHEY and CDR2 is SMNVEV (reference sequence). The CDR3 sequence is CASSLEGTSGNTIYF. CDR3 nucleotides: TGTGCCAGCAGTTTAGAGGGAACCTCTGGAAACACCATATATTTT.

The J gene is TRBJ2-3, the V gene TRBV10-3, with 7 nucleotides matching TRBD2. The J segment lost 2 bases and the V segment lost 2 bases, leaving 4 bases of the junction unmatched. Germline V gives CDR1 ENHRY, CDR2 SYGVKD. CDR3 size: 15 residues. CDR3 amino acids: CAISEGGGYTDTQYF. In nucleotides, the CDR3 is TGTGCCATCAGTGAGGGGGGAGGGTACACAGATACGCAGTATTTT.

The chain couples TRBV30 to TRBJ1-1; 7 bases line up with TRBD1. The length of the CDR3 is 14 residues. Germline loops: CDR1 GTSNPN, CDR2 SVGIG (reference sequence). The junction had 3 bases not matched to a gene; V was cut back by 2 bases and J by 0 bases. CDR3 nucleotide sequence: TGTGCCTGGAGTCGGGACAGCATGAACACTGAAGCTTTCTTT. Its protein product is CAWSRDSMNTEAFF.

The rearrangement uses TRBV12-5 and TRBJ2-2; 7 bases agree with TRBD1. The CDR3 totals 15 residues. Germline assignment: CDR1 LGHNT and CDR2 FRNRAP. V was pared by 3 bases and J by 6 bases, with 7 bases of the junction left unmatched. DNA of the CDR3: TGTGCTAGTGGTTTAGGTGAGGGGGCGTCCGGGGAGCTGTTTTTT. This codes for CASGLGEGASGELFF. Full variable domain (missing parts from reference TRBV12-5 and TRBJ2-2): DARVTQTPRHKVTEMGQEVTMRCQPILGHNTVFWYRQTMMQGLELLAYFRNRAPLDDSGMPKDRFSAEMPDATLATLKIQPSEPRDSAVYFCASGLGEGASGELFFGEGSRLTVL.

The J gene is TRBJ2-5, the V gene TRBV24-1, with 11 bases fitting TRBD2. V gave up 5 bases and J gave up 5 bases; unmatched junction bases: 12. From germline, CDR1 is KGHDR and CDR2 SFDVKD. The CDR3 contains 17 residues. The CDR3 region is CATSAPSPTSGVETQYF. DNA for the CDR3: TGTGCCACCAGTGCTCCTAGCCCGACTAGCGGGGTTGAGACCCAGTACTTC.

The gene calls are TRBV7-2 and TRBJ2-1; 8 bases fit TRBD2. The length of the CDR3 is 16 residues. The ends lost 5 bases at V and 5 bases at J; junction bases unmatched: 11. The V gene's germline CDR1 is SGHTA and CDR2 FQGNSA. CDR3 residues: CASSPYWRGVNNEQFF. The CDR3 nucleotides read TGTGCCAGCAGCCCCTACTGGCGGGGGGTCAACAATGAGCAGTTCTTC. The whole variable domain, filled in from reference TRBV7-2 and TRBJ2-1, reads GAGVSQSPSNKVTEKGKDVELRCDPISGHTALYWYRQSLGQGLEFLIYFQGNSAPDKSGLPSDRFSAERTGGSVSTLTIQRTQQEDSAVYLCASSPYWRGVNNEQFFGPGTRLTVL.

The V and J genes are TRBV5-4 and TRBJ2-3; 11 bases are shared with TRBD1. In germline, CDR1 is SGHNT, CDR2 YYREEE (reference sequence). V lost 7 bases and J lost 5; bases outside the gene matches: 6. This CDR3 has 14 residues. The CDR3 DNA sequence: TGTGCCAGCGGGACAGGGGGTGCAGAAGATACGCAGTATTTT. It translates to CASGTGGAEDTQYF.

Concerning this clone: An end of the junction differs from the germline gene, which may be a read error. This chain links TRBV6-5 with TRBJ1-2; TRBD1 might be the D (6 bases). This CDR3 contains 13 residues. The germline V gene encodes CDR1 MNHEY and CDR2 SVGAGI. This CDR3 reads CASSYSGEGGSAF. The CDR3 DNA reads TGTGCCAGCAGTTACTCTGGTGAGGGGGGGTCTGCCTTC.

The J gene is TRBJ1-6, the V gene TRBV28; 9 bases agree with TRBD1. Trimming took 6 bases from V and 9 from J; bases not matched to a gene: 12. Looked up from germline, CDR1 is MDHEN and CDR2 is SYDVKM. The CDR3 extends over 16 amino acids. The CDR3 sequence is CASSEDPGTGSSPLHF. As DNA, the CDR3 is TGTGCCAGCAGCGAGGACCCCGGGACAGGGAGTTCACCCCTCCACTTT.

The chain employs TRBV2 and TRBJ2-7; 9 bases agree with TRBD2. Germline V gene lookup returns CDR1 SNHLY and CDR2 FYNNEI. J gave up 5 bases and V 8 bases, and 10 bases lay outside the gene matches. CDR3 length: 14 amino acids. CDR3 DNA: TGTGCCAGCGCGTGGCGGGGGGGCCAGGACGAGCAGTACTTC. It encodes CASAWRGGQDEQYF.